These T cell receptor beta chains were read from a single sample in a study of spatial heterogeneity in lung cancer. TCRdb passed the 5' RACE reads through MiXCR, listing each CDR3 protein once. Among around 13,000 distinct CDR3 sequences listed, roughly 5.5% were seen once. The starting material was lung tumor tissue, obtained at surgery. The receptors originated from a male donor with early-stage non-small cell lung cancer. Both conserved end residues are part of each CDR3. A D gene is named only where the DNA matches it firmly. Size tells how often a clone was seen (once, few, many) or the class of an expanded clone, and some rows leave it out.

abundance: few; d_gene: -; j_gene: TRBJ2-3; v_gene: TRBV5-1; CDR3nt: TGCGCCAGCAGCAGAAGCACAGATACGCAGTATTTT; CDR3aa: CASSRSTDTQYF
abundance: many; d_gene: TRBD2; j_gene: TRBJ2-1; v_gene: TRBV10-3; CDR3nt: TGTGCCAGCGTCGCTGCGGGGGGGACGGTCAATGAGCAGTTCTTC; CDR3aa: CASVAAGGTVNEQFF
abundance: medium-sized; d_gene: -; j_gene: TRBJ1-1; v_gene: TRBV7-8; CDR3nt: TGTGCCAGCAGCTTAGCGCTAAATTCGAACACTGAAGCTTTCTTT; CDR3aa: CASSLALNSNTEAFF
abundance: many; d_gene: TRBD1; j_gene: TRBJ1-3; v_gene: TRBV28; CDR3nt: TGTGCCAGCAGTCCCCGGACAGGGGCCCCTGGAAACACCATATATTTT; CDR3aa: CASSPRTGAPGNTIYF
abundance: many; d_gene: -; j_gene: TRBJ2-5; v_gene: TRBV6-2/TRBV6-3; CDR3nt: TGTGCCAGCAGTATGCGGACAGCCCAAGAGACCCAGTACTTC; CDR3aa: CASSMRTAQETQYF
abundance: many; d_gene: -; j_gene: TRBJ2-3; v_gene: TRBV4-3; CDR3nt: TGCGCCAGCAGCCAAAGGGGAGATACGCAGTATTTT; CDR3aa: CASSQRGDTQYF
abundance: many; d_gene: -; j_gene: TRBJ1-4; v_gene: TRBV13; CDR3nt: TGTGCCAGCAGCCGTGGGGGGTTGGATGAAAAACTGTTTTTT; CDR3aa: CASSRGGLDEKLFF
abundance: many; d_gene: TRBD1; j_gene: TRBJ1-2; v_gene: TRBV20-1; CDR3nt: TGCAGTGCTAGAGGGGGCCGGACAGGAGCTAACTATGGCTACACCTTC; CDR3aa: CSARGGRTGANYGYTF
abundance: many; d_gene: -; j_gene: TRBJ2-7; v_gene: TRBV11-2; CDR3nt: TGTGCCAGCAGCTTAGTGGGATCCACCTACGAGCAGTACTTC; CDR3aa: CASSLVGSTYEQYF
abundance: many; d_gene: TRBD1; j_gene: TRBJ1-2; v_gene: TRBV6-2/TRBV6-3; CDR3nt: TGTGCCAGCAGTTATCGTAGAGGACAGGGGAGAGGCTACACCTTC; CDR3aa: CASSYRRGQGRGYTF
abundance: many; d_gene: TRBD1; j_gene: TRBJ1-6; v_gene: TRBV7-2; CDR3nt: TGTGCCAGCAGCTTAGCTGCCCGGGACAGGGGATATTCCCTCCACTTT; CDR3aa: CASSLAARDRGYSLHF
abundance: many; d_gene: TRBD1; j_gene: TRBJ2-1; v_gene: TRBV7-2; CDR3nt: TGTGCCAGCAGCTTTCCCGGGACAGACAATGAGCAGTTCTTC; CDR3aa: CASSFPGTDNEQFF
abundance: few; d_gene: TRBD2; j_gene: TRBJ2-2; v_gene: TRBV6-1; CDR3nt: TGTGCCAGCACCCAAGCGGGGGGACTAAACACCGGGGAGCTGTTTTTT; CDR3aa: CASTQAGGLNTGELFF
abundance: many; d_gene: -; j_gene: TRBJ2-1; v_gene: TRBV3-1; CDR3nt: TGTGCCAGCAGCCAATTGGAGAATGAGCAGTTCTTC; CDR3aa: CASSQLENEQFF
abundance: -; d_gene: -; j_gene: TRBJ2-3; v_gene: TRBV2; CDR3nt: TGTGCCAGCAGTTTTGGACAGAGCACAGATACGCAGTATTTT; CDR3aa: CASSFGQSTDTQYF
abundance: many; d_gene: -; j_gene: TRBJ1-2; v_gene: TRBV10-1; CDR3nt: TGCGCCACCAGTCTAGGGGGATCCTATGGCTACACCTTC; CDR3aa: CATSLGGSYGYTF
abundance: many; d_gene: -; j_gene: TRBJ1-2; v_gene: TRBV18; CDR3nt: TGTGCCAGCTCACCACAGGACTTCTATGGCTACACCTTC; CDR3aa: CASSPQDFYGYTF
abundance: few; d_gene: -; j_gene: TRBJ2-5; v_gene: TRBV12-3/TRBV12-4; CDR3nt: TGTGCCAGCAGTAGAGGGACCAGCGAACAAGAGACCCAGTACTTC; CDR3aa: CASSRGTSEQETQYF
abundance: few; d_gene: -; j_gene: TRBJ1-5; v_gene: TRBV7-8; CDR3nt: TGTGCCAGCAGCTTAAGGGCCCATAGCAATCAGCCCCAGCATTTT; CDR3aa: CASSLRAHSNQPQHF
abundance: medium-sized; d_gene: -; j_gene: TRBJ2-3; v_gene: TRBV30; CDR3nt: TGTGCCTGGAGTGTCACCAAAGATACGCAGTATTTT; CDR3aa: CAWSVTKDTQYF